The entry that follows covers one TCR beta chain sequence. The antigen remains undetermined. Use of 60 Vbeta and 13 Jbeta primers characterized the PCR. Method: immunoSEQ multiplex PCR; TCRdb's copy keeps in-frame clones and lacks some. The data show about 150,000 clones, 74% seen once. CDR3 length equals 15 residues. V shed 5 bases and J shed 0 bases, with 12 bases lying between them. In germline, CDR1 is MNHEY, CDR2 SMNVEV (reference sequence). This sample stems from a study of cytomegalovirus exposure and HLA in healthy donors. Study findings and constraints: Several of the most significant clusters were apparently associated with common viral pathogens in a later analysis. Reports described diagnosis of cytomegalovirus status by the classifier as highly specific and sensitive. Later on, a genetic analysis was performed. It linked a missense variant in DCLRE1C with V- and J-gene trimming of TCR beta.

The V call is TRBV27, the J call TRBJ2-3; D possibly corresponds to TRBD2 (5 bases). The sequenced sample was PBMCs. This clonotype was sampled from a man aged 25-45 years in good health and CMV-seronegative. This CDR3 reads CASSREAFSTDTQYF. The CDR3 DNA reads TGTGCCAGCAGTCGGGAAGCCTTTAGCACAGATACGCAGTATTTT.